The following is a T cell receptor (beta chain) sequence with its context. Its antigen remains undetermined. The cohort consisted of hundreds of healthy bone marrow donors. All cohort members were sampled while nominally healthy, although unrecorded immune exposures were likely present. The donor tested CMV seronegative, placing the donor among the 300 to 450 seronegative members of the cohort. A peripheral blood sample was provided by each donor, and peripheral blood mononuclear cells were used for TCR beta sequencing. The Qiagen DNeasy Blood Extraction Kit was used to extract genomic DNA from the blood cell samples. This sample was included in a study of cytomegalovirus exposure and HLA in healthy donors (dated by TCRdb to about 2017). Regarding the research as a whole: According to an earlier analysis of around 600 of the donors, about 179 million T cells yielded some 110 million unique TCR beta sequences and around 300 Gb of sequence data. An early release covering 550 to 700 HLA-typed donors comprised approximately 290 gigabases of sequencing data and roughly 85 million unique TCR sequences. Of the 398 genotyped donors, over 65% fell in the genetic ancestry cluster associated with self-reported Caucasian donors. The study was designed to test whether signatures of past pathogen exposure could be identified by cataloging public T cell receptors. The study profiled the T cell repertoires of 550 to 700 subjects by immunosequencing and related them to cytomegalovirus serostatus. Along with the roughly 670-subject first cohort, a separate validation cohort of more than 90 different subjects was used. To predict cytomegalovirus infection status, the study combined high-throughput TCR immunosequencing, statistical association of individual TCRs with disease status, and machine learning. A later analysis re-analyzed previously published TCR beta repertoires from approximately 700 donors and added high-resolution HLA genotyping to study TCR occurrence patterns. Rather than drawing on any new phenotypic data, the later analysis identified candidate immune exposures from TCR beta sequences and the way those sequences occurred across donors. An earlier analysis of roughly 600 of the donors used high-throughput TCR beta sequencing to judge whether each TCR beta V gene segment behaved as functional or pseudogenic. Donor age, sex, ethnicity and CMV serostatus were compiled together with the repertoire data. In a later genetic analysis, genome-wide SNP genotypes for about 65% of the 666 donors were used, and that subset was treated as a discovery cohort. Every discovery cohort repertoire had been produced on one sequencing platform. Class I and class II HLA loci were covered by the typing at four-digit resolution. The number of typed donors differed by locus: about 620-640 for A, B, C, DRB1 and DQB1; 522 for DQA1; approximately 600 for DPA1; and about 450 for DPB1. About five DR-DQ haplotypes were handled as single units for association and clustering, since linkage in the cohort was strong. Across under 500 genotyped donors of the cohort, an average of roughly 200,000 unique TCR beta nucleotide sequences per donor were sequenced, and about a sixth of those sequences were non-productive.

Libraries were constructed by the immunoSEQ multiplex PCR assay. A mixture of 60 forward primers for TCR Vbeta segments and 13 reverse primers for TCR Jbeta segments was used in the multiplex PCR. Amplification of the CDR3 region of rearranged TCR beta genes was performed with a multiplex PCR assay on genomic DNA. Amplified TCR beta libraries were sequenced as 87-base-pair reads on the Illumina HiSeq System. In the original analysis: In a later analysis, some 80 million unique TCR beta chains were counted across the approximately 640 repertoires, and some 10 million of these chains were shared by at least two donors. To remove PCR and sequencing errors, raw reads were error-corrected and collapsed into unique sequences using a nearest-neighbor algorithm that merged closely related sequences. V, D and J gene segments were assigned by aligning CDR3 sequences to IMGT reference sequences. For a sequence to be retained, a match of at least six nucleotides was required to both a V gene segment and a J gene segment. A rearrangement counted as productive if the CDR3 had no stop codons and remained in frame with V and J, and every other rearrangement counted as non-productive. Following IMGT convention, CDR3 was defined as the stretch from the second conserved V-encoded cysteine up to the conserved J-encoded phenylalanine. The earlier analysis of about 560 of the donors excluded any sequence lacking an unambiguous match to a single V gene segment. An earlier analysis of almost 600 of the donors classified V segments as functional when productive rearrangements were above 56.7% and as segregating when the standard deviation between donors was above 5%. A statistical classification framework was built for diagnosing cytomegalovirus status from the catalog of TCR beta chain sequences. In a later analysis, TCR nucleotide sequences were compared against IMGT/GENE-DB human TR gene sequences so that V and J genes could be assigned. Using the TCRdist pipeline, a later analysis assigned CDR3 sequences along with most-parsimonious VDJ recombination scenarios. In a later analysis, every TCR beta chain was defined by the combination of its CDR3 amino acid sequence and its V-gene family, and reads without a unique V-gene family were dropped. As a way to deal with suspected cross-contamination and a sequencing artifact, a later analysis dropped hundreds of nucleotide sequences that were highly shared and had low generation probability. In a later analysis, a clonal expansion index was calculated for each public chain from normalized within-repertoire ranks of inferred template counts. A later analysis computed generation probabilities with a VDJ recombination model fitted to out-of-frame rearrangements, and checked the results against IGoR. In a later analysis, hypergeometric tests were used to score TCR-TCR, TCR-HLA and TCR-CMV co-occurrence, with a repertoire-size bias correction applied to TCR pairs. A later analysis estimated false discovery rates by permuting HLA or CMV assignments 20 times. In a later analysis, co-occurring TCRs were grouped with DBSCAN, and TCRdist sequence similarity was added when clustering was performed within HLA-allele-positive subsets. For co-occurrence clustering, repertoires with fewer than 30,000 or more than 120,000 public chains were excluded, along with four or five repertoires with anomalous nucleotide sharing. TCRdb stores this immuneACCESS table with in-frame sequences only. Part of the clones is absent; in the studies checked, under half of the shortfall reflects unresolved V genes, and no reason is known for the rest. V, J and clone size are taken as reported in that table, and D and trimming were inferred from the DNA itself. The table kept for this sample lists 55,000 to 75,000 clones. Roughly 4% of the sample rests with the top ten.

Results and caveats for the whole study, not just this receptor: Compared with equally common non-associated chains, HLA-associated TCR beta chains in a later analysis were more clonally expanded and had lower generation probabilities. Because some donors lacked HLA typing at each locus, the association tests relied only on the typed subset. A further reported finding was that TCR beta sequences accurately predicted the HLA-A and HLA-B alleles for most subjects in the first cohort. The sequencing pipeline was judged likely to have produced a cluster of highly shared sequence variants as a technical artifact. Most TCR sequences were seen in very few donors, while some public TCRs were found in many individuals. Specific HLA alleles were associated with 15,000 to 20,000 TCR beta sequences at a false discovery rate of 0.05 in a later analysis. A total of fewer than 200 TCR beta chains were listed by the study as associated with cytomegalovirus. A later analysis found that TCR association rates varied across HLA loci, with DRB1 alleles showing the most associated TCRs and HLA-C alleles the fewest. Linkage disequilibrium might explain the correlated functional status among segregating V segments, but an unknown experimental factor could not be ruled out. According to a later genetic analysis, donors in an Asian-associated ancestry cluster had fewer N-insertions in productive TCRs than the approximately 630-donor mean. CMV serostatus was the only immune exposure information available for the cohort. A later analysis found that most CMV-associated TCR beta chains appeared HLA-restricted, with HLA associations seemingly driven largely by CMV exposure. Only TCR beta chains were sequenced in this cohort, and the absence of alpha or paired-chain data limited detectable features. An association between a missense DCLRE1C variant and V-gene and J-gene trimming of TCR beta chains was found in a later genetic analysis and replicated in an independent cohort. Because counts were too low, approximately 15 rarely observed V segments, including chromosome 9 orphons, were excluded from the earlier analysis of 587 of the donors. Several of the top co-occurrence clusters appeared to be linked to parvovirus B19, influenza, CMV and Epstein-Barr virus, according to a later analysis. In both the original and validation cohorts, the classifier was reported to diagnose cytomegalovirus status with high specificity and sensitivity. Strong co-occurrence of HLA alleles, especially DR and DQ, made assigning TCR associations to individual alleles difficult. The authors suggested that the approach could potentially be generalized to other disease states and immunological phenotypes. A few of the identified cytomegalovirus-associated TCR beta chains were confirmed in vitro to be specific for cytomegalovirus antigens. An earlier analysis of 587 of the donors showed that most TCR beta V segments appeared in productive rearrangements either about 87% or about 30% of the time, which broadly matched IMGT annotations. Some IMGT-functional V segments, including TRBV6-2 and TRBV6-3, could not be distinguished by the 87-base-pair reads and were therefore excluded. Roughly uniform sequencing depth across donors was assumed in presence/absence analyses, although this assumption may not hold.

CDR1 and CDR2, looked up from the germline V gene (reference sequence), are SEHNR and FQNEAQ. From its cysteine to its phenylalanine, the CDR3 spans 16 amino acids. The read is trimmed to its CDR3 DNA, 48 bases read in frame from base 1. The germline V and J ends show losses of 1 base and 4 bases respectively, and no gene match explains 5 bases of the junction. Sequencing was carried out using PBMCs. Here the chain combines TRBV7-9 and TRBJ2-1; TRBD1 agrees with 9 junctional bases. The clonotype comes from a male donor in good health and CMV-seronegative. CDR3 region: CASSLVGDRAYNEQFF. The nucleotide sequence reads TGTGCCAGCAGCTTAGTCGGGGACAGGGCATACAATGAGCAGTTCTTC.